This TCR beta chain emerged from a study of identical twins. Germline values: CDR1 DFQATT, CDR2 SNEGSKA (reference sequence). Trimming stripped 0 bases from V and 6 bases from J, with 12 bases between. CDR3 size: 14 residues. In TCRdb, the 5' RACE reads were re-called with MiXCR into one record per CDR3 protein. Of 200,000 to 250,000 distinct CDR3 sequences listed, roughly 13% are singletons. This clonotype has only a few counts. Its antigen is undetermined. Findings of the study overall: Memory repertoires lacked the insertion deficit that abundant cord blood beta clonotypes showed. When twins shared out-of-frame alpha sequences, those sequences had excess low generation probability.

The sample also formed part of further work on yellow fever vaccine responses in identical twins.

Input material: memory (CD45RO+) T cells sorted from blood. The clonotype was recovered from a woman aged 18-35 years in good health. V gene TRBV20-1 combines with J gene TRBJ2-1; D is uncertain. The CDR3 is CSARDPWAGNEQFF. The CDR3, as DNA: TGCAGTGCTAGAGATCCTTGGGCCGGCAATGAGCAGTTCTTC.